This TCR beta chain was identified in a study of CD8+CD57+ T cells in acquired aplastic anemia. Study-level information: Sorted CD4+ and CD8+ cells gave an average of approximately 3.4 ug of DNA. General study findings and limits: The number of CD8+ CDR3 sequences shared by patients and controls was twenty-nine.

Details on this clonotype: Its matching antigen is unknown.

Germline values: CDR1 MNHEY, CDR2 SMNVEV (reference sequence). Trimming removed 3 bases from V and 0 bases from J, with 17 bases in between. The CDR3 is 17 residues long. Whoever was chosen for sequencing had shown CD8+CD57+ cell expansion by flow cytometry. Genomic DNA was employed as the template in profiling TCR beta VDJ and CDR3. Each CDR3 protein is one row after TCRdb ran MiXCR on the reads. The table has under 200,000 distinct CDR3 sequences, 48% seen once. This receptor was obtained from a human donor with aplastic anemia. This rearrangement joins TRBV27 to TRBJ1-1; the D gene is possibly TRBD1 (5 bases). The sample comprised sorted CD4+, CD8+, or CD8+CD57+ T cells (not recorded which) from PBMCs. CDR3 region: CASSFKLGGTMNTEAFF. The CDR3 DNA reads as TGTGCCAGCAGTTTTAAATTGGGGGGGACTATGAACACTGAAGCTTTCTTT.